This T cell receptor (beta chain) came from a study of control samples from healthy donors and cancer patients. Germline CDR1 MNHNS, CDR2 SASEGT. The CDR3 is 13 amino acids. Trimming left V 0 bases short and J 1 base short, with 3 bases between. TCRdb's copy holds only in-frame clones and misses some; the assay was immunoSEQ multiplex PCR. This sample carries more than 95,000 clones, 88% of them seen once, and the ten largest clones take around 2.5%. The TCR was taken from a woman in her 70s in good health. The chain links TRBV6-1 to TRBJ1-2; D remains unclear. The sequencing sample was made of blood. CDR3 residues: CASSEAGNYGYTF. The DNA for the CDR3 is TGTGCCAGCAGTGAAGCTGGTAACTATGGCTACACCTTC.